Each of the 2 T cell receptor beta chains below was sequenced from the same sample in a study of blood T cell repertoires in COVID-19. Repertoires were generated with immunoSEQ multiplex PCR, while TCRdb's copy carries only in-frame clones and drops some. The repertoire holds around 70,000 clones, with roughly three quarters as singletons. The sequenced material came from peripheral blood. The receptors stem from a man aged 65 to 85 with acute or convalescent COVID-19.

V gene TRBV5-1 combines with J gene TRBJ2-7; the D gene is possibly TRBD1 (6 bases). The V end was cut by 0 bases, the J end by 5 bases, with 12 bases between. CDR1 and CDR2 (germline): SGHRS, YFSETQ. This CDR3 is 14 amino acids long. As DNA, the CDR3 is TGCGCCAGCAGCTTGGGGACAGAGGTTCACGAGCAGTACTTC. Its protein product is CASSLGTEVHEQYF.

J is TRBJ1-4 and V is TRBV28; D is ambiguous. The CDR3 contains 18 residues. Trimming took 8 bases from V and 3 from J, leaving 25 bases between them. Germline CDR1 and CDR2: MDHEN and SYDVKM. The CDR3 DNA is TGTGCCAGCCTCTGTCTCCCCTCCACAGTCGACGCTAATGAAAAACTGTTTTTT. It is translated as CASLCLPSTVDANEKLFF. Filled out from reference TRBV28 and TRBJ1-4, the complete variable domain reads DVKVTQSSRYLVKRTGEKVFLECVQDMDHENMFWYRQDPGLGLRLIYFSYDVKMKEKGDIPEGYSVSREKKERFSLILESASTNQTSMYLCASLCLPSTVDANEKLFFGSGTQLSVL.